This TCR beta chain was identified in a study of T-cell reconstitution after alpha-beta-depleted transplantation in children. Unique molecular identifiers were used to barcode this TCRbeta library. TCRdb reprocessed the PCR reads with MiXCR, giving one entry per CDR3 protein. Of approximately 650,000 distinct CDR3 sequences in the sample, around 14% were seen once. The germline V gene has CDR1 DFQATT and CDR2 SNEGSKA (reference sequence). This CDR3 spans 11 amino acids. About this clonotype itself: Antigen specificity is unknown. This may be a read error, as it is one base from a much larger clone.

Whole-study results and caveats: Where some patients showed high TCRbeta diversity at day 60, it came from recipient T cells and thymic progenitors that had survived.

The receptor was derived from a girl aged 2 to 10 with congenital amegakaryocytic thrombocytopenia, due to receive a stem cell transplant. V usage is TRBV20-1 and J usage is TRBJ2-2; D is unclear. The source was PBMCs, collected before TCRalphabeta/CD19-depleted stem cell transplant. CDR3 amino acids: CRAPIYGELFF. The CDR3 DNA reads as TGCAGAGCTCCGATTTACGGGGAGCTGTTTTTT.